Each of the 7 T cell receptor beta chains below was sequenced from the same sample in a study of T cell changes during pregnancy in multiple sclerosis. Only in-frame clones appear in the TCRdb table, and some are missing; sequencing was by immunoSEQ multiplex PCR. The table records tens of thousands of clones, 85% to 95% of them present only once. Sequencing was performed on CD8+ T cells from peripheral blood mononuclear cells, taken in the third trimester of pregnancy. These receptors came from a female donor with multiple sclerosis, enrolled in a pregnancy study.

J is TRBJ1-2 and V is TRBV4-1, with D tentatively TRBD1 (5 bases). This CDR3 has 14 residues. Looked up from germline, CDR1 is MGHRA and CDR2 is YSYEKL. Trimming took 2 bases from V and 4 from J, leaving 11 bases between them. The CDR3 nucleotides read TGCGCCAGCAGCCAACCCCAGGGTTCCTATGGCTACACCTTC. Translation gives CASSQPQGSYGYTF.

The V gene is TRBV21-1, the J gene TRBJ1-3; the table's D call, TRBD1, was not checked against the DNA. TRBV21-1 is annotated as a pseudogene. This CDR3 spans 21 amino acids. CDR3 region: CASSKALPFRDRGFSGNTIYF. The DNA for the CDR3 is TGTGCCAGCAGCAAAGCGCTTCCGTTCCGGGACAGGGGGTTCTCTGGAAACACCATATATTTT.

The CDR3 region has the DNA TGTGCCAGCAGCTTGCGACTAGCGGGGGCCAATGAGCAGTTCTTC. Its translation: CASSLRLAGANEQFF. V usage is TRBV5-5 and J usage is TRBJ2-1, with 12 bases aligning to TRBD2. V dropped 1 base and J dropped 6; count of bases not matched to a gene: 2. Germline-derived CDR1 and CDR2 are SGHKS and YYEKEE (reference sequence). This CDR3 has 15 residues.

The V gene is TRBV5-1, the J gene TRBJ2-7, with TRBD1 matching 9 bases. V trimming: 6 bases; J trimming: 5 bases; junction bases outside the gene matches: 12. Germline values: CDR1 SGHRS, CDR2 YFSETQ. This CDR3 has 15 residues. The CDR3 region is CASTSLGTGLNEQYF. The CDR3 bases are TGCGCCAGCACCTCGCTTGGGACAGGGTTGAACGAGCAGTACTTC.

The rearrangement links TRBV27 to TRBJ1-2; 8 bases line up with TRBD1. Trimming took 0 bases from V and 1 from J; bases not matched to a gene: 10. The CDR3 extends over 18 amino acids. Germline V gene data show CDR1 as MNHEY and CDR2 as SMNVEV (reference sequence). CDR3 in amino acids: CASSLSGIGQGGNYGYTF. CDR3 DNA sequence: TGTGCCAGCAGTTTATCGGGGATAGGACAGGGCGGTAACTATGGCTACACCTTC.

The CDR3 nucleotides read TGTGCCAGCAGCACCAGACTAGCGGGAGGCCTCCCATCCTACAATGAGCAGTTCTTC. Protein: CASSTRLAGGLPSYNEQFF. J is TRBJ2-1 and V is TRBV7-9, with 13 positions matching TRBD2. V lost 5 bases to trimming and J lost 1 base; unmatched junction nucleotides: 11. Germline CDR1 SEHNR, CDR2 FQNEAQ (reference sequence). This CDR3 spans 19 amino acids.

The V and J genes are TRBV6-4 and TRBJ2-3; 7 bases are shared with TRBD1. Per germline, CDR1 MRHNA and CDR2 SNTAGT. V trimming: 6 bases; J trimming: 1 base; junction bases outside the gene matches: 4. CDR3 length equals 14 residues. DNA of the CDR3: TGTGCCAGCAGCTCCGGACAGGGCACAGATACGCAGTATTTT. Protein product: CASSSGQGTDTQYF.